This T cell receptor (beta chain) is from a study of shared clonotypes between healthy human individuals. Unmatched junction bases numbered 13, after V lost 5 bases and J lost 3 bases. This CDR3 is 16 amino acids long. CDR1 and CDR2 from the germline V gene are SGHNT and YENEEA. General study points: Tissue TCR repertoires likely differ from these blood-only repertoires.

Only in-frame clones appear in the TCRdb table, and some are missing; sequencing was by immunoSEQ multiplex PCR. The sample records about 480,000 clones, 79% being singletons. Notes on this clone: Antigen: not known.

The origin of this receptor is a woman in her thirties or forties in good health. Some clones in this sample may be carry-over from other donors' samples. Sequenced: PBMCs. The chain is built from TRBV11-3 and TRBJ2-7; 7 bases fit TRBD1. The CDR3 DNA reads as TGTGCCAGCAGCGAGGGAGTAGACAGGGATGACTACGAGCAGTACTTC. Protein product: CASSEGVDRDDYEQYF.